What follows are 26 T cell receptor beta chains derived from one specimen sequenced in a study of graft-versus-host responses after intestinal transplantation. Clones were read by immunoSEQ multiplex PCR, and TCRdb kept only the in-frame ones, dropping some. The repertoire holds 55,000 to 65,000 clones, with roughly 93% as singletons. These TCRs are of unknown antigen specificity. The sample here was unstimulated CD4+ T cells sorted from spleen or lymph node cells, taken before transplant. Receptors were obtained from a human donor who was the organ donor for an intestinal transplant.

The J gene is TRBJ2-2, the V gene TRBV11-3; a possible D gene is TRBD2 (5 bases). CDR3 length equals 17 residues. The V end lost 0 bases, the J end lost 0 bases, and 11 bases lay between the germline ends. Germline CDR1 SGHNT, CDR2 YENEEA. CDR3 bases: TGTGCCAGCAGCTTAGACTTACAGAGGGCGAACACCGGGGAGCTGTTTTTT. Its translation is CASSLDLQRANTGELFF.

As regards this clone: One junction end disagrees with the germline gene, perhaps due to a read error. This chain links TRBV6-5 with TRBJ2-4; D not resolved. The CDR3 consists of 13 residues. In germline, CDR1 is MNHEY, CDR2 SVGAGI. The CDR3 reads CASSYSARGTKFF. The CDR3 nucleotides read TGTGCCAGCAGTTACTCAGCTCGCGGAACAAAATTCTTC.

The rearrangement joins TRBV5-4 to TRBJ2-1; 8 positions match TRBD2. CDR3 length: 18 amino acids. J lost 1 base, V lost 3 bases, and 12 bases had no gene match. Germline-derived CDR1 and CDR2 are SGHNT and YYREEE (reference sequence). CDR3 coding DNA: TGTGCCAGCAGCTCCCAACGGACTAGCCTTAAGTCCTACAATGAGCAGTTCTTC. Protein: CASSSQRTSLKSYNEQFF.

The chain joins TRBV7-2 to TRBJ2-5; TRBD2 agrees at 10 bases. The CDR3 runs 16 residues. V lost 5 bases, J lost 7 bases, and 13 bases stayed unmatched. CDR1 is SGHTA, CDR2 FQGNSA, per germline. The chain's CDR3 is CASSPWLAGDQVTQYF. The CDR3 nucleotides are TGTGCCAGCAGCCCCTGGCTAGCGGGGGACCAGGTGACCCAGTACTTC. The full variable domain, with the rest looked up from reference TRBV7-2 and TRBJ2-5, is GAGVSQSPSNKVTEKGKDVELRCDPISGHTALYWYRQSLGQGLEFLIYFQGNSAPDKSGLPSDRFSAERTGGSVSTLTIQRTQQEDSAVYLCASSPWLAGDQVTQYFGPGTRLLVL.

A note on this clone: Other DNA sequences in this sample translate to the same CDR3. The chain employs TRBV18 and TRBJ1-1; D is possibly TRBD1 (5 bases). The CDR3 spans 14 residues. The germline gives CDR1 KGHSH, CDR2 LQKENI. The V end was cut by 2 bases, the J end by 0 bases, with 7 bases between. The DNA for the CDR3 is TGTGCCAGCTCACCAGCAGGGCTGAACACTGAAGCTTTCTTT. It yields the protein CASSPAGLNTEAFF.

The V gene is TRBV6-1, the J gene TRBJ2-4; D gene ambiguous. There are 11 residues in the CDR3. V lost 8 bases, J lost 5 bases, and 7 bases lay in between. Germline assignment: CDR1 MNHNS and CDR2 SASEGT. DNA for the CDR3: TGTGCCAGCGGACGGGAAAACATTCAGTACTTC. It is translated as CASGRENIQYF.

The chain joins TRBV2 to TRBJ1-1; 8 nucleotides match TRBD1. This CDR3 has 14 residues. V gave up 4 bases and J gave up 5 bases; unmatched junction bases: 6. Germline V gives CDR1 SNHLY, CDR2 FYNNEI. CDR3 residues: CASSARTGRTEAFF. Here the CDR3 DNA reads TGTGCCAGCAGTGCCCGGACAGGGCGAACTGAAGCTTTCTTT.

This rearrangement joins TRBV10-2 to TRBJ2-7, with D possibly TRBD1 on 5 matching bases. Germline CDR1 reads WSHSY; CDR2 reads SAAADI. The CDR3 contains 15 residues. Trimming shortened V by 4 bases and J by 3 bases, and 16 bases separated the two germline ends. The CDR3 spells CASSVAVGLGYEQYF. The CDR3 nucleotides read TGCGCCAGCAGTGTCGCGGTGGGGCTGGGCTACGAGCAGTACTTC.

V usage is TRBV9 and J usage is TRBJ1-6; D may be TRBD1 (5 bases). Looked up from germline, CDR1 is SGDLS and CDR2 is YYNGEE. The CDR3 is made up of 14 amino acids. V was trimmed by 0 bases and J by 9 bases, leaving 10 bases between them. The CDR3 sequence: CASSVEGIGSPLHF. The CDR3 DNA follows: TGTGCCAGCAGCGTAGAGGGGATCGGTTCACCCCTCCACTTT.

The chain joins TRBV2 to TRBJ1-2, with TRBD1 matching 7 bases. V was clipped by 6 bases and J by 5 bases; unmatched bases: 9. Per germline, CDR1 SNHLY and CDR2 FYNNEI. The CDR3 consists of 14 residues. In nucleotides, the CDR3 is TGTGCCAGCAGGGCCGGGACAGACTCTTATGGCTACACCTTC. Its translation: CASRAGTDSYGYTF. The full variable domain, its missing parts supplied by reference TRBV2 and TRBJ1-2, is EPEVTQTPSHQVTQMGQEVILRCVPISNHLYFYWYRQILGQKVEFLVSFYNNEISEKSEIFDDQFSVERPDGSNFTLKIRSTKLEDSAMYFCASRAGTDSYGYTFGSGTRLTVV.

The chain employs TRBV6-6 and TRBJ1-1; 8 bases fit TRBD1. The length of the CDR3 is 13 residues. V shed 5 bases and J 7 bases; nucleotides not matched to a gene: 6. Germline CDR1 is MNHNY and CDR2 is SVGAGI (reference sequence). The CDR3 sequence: CASSTRGRGEAFF. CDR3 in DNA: TGTGCCAGCAGTACCAGGGGGCGAGGTGAAGCTTTCTTT.

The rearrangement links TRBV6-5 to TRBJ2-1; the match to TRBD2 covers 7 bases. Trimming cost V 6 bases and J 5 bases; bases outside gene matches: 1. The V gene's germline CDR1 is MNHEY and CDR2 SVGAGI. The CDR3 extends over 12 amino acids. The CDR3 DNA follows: TGTGCCAGCAGGACTAGCCACAATGAGCAGTTCTTC. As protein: CASRTSHNEQFF.

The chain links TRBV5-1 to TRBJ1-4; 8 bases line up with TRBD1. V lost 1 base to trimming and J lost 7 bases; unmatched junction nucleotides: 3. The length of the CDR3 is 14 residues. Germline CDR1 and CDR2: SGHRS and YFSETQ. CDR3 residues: CASSLQGAGEKLFF. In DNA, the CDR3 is TGCGCCAGCAGCTTGCAGGGGGCGGGTGAAAAACTGTTTTTT.

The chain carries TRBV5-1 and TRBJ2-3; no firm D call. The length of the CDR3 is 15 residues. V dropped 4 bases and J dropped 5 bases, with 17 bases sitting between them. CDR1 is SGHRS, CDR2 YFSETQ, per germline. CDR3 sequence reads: CASSPDTFDGDTQYF. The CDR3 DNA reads TGCGCCAGCAGCCCCGACACCTTCGATGGAGATACGCAGTATTTT.

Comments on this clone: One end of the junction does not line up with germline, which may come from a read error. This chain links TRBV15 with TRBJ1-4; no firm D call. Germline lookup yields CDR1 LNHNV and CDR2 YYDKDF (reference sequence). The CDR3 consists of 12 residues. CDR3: CATSREVGSTTF. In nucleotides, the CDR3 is TGTGCCACCAGCAGAGAGGTCGGCAGCACCACGTTT.

For the CDR3, the DNA is TGTGCCAGCAGCCTGGAAGCGGCTTTGAACACTGAAGCTTTCTTT. Translated: CASSLEAALNTEAFF. The rearrangement joins TRBV7-2 to TRBJ1-1; unclear D gene. The CDR3 runs 15 residues. Germline CDR1 and CDR2: SGHTA and FQGNSA. V gave up 5 bases and J gave up 0 bases, with 13 bases separating them.

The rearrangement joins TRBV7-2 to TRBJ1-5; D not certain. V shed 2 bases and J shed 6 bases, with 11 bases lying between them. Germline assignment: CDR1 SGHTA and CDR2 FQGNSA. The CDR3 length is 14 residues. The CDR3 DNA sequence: TGTGCCAGCAGCTTATACAGATTGGGTCAGCCCCAGCATTTT. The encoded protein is CASSLYRLGQPQHF. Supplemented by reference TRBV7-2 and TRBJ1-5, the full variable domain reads GAGVSQSPSNKVTEKGKDVELRCDPISGHTALYWYRQSLGQGLEFLIYFQGNSAPDKSGLPSDRFSAERTGGSVSTLTIQRTQQEDSAVYLCASSLYRLGQPQHFGDGTRLSIL.

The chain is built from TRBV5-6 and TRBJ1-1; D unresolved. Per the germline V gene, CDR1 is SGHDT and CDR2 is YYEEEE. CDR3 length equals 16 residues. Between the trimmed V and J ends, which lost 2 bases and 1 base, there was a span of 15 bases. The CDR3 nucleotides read TGTGCCAGCAGCTTTCCTTTCGGTCGGCCGAACACTGAAGCTTTCTTT. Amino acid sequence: CASSFPFGRPNTEAFF.

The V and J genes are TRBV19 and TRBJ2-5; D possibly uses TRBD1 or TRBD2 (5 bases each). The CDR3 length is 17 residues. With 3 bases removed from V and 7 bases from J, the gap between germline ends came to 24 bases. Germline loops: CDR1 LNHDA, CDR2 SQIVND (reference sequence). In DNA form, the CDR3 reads TGTGCCAGTAGTATGGGGGAAACTAGTAGCCGACCTACGACCCAGTACTTC. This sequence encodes CASSMGETSSRPTTQYF.

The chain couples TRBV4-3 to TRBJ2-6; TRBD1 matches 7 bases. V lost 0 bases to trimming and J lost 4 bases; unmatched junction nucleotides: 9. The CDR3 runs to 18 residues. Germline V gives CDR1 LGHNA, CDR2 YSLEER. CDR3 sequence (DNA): TGCGCCAGCAGCCAAGATACAGGGGTCTTAGGAGGGGCCAACGTCCTGACTTTC. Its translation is CASSQDTGVLGGANVLTF.

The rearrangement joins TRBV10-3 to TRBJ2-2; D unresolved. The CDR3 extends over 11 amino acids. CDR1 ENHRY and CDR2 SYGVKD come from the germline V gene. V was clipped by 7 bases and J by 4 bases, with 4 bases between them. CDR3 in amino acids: CAIKSTGELFF. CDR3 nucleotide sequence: TGTGCCATCAAGAGCACCGGGGAGCTGTTTTTT.

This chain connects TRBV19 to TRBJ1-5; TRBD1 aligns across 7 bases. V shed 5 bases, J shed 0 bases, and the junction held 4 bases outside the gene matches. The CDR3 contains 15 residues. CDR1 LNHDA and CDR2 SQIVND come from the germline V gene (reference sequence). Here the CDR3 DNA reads TGTGCCAGTAGTCTAGGACAGGTTAGCAATCAGCCCCAGCATTTT. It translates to CASSLGQVSNQPQHF.

CDR3 in amino acids: CAWKPGLRETQYF. The CDR3 DNA reads TGTGCCTGGAAACCGGGACTACGGGAGACCCAGTACTTC. V usage is TRBV30 and J usage is TRBJ2-5; 7 bases map to TRBD2. The J segment lost 5 bases and the V segment lost 4 bases, leaving 7 bases of the junction unmatched. CDR3 length: 13 amino acids. The germline V gene encodes CDR1 GTSNPN and CDR2 SVGIG (reference sequence).

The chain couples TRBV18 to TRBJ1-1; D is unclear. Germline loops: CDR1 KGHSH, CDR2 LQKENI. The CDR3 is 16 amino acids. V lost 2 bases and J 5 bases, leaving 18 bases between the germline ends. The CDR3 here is CASSPGSGGGGTEAFF. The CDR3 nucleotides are TGTGCCAGCTCACCAGGTTCCGGAGGTGGAGGTACTGAAGCTTTCTTT.

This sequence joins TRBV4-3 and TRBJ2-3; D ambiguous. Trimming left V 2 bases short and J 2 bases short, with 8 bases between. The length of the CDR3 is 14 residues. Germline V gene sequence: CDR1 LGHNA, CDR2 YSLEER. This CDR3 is CASSQQLLTDTQYF. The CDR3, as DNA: TGCGCCAGCAGCCAACAGCTACTCACAGATACGCAGTATTTT.

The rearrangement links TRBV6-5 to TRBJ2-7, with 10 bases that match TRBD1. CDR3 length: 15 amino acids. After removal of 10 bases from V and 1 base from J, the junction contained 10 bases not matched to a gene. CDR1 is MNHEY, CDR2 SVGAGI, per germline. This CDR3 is CATRRGQGRSYEQYF. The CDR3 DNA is TGTGCCACCAGGCGGGGACAGGGGCGATCCTACGAGCAGTACTTC.